The entry below describes one T cell receptor beta chain. Its antigen remains unknown. This sample stems from a study of T-cell reconstitution after alpha-beta-depleted transplantation in children. The library targeted TCRbeta and was prepared with unique molecular identifiers. TCRdb independently ran MiXCR on the PCR reads; one entry per CDR3 protein. This sample has around 490,000 distinct CDR3 sequences, with 10% to 12% found just once. Study-level results: The high TCRbeta diversity at day 60 in some patients came from surviving recipient T cells and thymic progenitors.

Trimming left V 6 bases short and J 0 bases short, with 10 bases between. This CDR3 has 13 amino acids. Germline CDR1 reads SQVTM; CDR2 reads ANQGSEA. The sequence derives from a female patient aged 2 to 10 who had a stem cell transplant for aplastic anemia, so the T cells may come from the graft donor. The chain joins TRBV29-1 to TRBJ2-3, with D perhaps matching TRBD1 (6 bases). Specimen: PBMCs, mostly from graft donor cells, collected 180 days after TCRalphabeta/CD19-depleted stem cell transplant. The CDR3 here is CSVAGESTDTQYF. CDR3 coding DNA: TGCAGCGTGGCAGGGGAGAGCACAGATACGCAGTATTTT.